This record looks at one T cell receptor beta chain sequence and its context. The antigen is not known. The data were obtained in a study of graft-versus-host responses after intestinal transplantation. Some clones are missing from TCRdb's copy, which holds only in-frame ones; the method was immunoSEQ multiplex PCR. The table lists about 96,000 clones, more than 85% of them singletons. The length of the CDR3 is 13 residues. The ends lost 4 bases at V and 14 bases at J; junction bases unmatched: 9. CDR1 and CDR2 (germline): SGHNT, YYREEE (reference sequence). The clonotype comes from a human donor who received an intestinal transplant. This chain joins TRBV5-4 and TRBJ1-6; 7 nucleotides line up with TRBD1. The specimen comprised unstimulated CD4+ T cells sorted from spleen or lymph node cells, sampled before intestinal transplant. CDR3 DNA: TGTGCCAGCAGCCCTGACCCTGACAGGGCCCTCCACTTT. It encodes CASSPDPDRALHF.